A selection of T cell receptor beta chains follows, all from one sample in a study of CD8 T cells in Susac syndrome. TCRdb re-called the immunoSEQ multiplex PCR reads through MiXCR, storing one row per CDR3 protein. Among under 200,000 distinct CDR3 sequences listed, approximately 95% were seen once. Sequenced sample: CD4+ T cells from PBMCs. These receptors were obtained from a human donor with Susac syndrome. The CDR3 runs from the conserved cysteine through the conserved F or W. The D gene is left open where the match is weak. Some rows have no size entry. The others give once, few or many, or a class for an expanded clone.

v_gene: TRBV30
abundance: .
j_gene: TRBJ1-4
d_gene: .
CDR3aa: CAWSGEKLFF
CDR3nt: TGTGCCTGGAGCGGGGAAAAACTGTTTTTT

v_gene: TRBV4-3
abundance: .
j_gene: TRBJ2-2
d_gene: .
CDR3aa: CASSQVRGARNTGELFF
CDR3nt: TGCGCCAGCAGCCAAGTAAGGGGGGCCCGAAACACCGGGGAGCTGTTTTTT

v_gene: TRBV29-1
abundance: once
j_gene: TRBJ2-6
d_gene: .
CDR3aa: CSVSGGSGANVLTF
CDR3nt: TGCAGCGTTTCTGGGGGATCTGGGGCCAACGTCCTGACTTTC

v_gene: TRBV15
abundance: .
j_gene: TRBJ2-5
d_gene: .
CDR3aa: CATSSLQIQETQYF
CDR3nt: TGTGCCACCAGCAGCCTCCAGATCCAAGAGACCCAGTACTTC

v_gene: TRBV5-1
abundance: .
j_gene: TRBJ2-2
d_gene: TRBD2
CDR3aa: CASSPWGGRQTGELFF
CDR3nt: TGCGCCAGCAGCCCGTGGGGCGGGAGACAAACCGGGGAGCTGTTTTTT

v_gene: TRBV7-2
abundance: .
j_gene: TRBJ2-3
d_gene: .
CDR3aa: CASSQSASTDTQYF
CDR3nt: TGTGCCAGCAGCCAATCTGCCAGCACAGATACGCAGTATTTT

v_gene: TRBV15
abundance: .
j_gene: TRBJ1-2
d_gene: .
CDR3aa: CATSSSGAGGYGYTF
CDR3nt: TGTGCCACCAGCAGCTCGGGCGCCGGGGGCTATGGCTACACCTTC

v_gene: TRBV29-1
abundance: .
j_gene: TRBJ2-7
d_gene: .
CDR3aa: CSTTRGHEQYF
CDR3nt: TGCAGCACCACCAGGGGCCACGAGCAGTACTTC

v_gene: TRBV2
abundance: .
j_gene: TRBJ2-2
d_gene: .
CDR3aa: CASSEIVGGTIGELFF
CDR3nt: TGTGCCAGCAGCGAGATCGTGGGAGGAACCATCGGGGAGCTGTTTTTT

v_gene: TRBV5-6
abundance: .
j_gene: TRBJ2-6
d_gene: .
CDR3aa: CASSLVGGANVLTF
CDR3nt: TGTGCCAGCAGCTTGGTTGGGGGGGCCAACGTCCTGACTTTC

v_gene: TRBV9
abundance: .
j_gene: TRBJ2-3
d_gene: .
CDR3aa: CASSVWPRGGGRDTQYF
CDR3nt: TGTGCCAGCAGCGTATGGCCCCGCGGAGGGGGACGAGATACGCAGTATTTT